This is a list of T cell receptor beta chains from one sample in a study of shared clonotypes between healthy human individuals. Libraries were prepared by immunoSEQ multiplex PCR; TCRdb keeps only in-frame clonotypes and omits some of them. Of 300,000 to 400,000 clones listed, less than 85% are singletons. The sequenced material came from memory CD4+ T cells sorted from blood. The receptors were sampled from a man younger than 40 in good health. Each CDR3 is given with its conserved first and last residue. D genes are given only for firm matches. Clone size is given for some rows only: seen once, a few or many times, or a class if the clone is expanded.

v_gene,j_gene,abundance,d_gene,CDR3aa,CDR3nt
TRBV27,TRBJ2-7,.,.,CARIHLPRPYEQYF,TGTGCCAGGATTCACCTACCAAGGCCCTACGAGCAGTACTTC
TRBV7-9,TRBJ1-3,.,TRBD1,CASSFGTGSNTIYF,TGTGCCAGCAGCTTTGGGACAGGGTCTAACACCATATATTTT
TRBV5-1,TRBJ2-7,.,TRBD2,CASSFRLAGAYEQYF,TGCGCCAGCAGCTTTAGACTAGCGGGAGCCTACGAGCAGTACTTC
TRBV9,TRBJ2-2,.,TRBD2,CASSVLAGGPGELFF,TGTGCCAGCAGCGTGCTAGCGGGAGGGCCCGGGGAGCTGTTTTTT
TRBV25-1,TRBJ1-5,.,.,CASSESRDGQPQHF,TGTGCCAGCAGTGAATCCAGGGACGGTCAGCCCCAGCATTTT
TRBV10-1,TRBJ2-1,.,.,CASSERREYNEQFF,TGCGCCAGCAGTGAGAGGAGAGAATACAATGAGCAGTTCTTC
TRBV4-1,TRBJ2-1,once,.,CASSQVVTRGNEQFF,TGCGCCAGCAGCCAAGTAGTGACCCGAGGTAATGAGCAGTTCTTC
TRBV18,TRBJ2-5,.,TRBD1,CASSPRTGATHRQETQYF,TGTGCCAGCTCACCACGCACAGGGGCGACACACAGGCAAGAGACCCAGTACTTC
TRBV19,TRBJ1-2,.,.,CARTYWGSGYTF,TGTGCCAGGACGTATTGGGGGAGTGGCTACACCTTC
TRBV25-1,TRBJ1-1,.,.,CASSELGLAFF,TGTGCCAGCAGTGAACTGGGTTTGGCTTTCTTT
TRBV5-1,TRBJ2-2,few,.,CASSVQGPGELFF,TGCGCCAGCAGCGTACAGGGTCCCGGGGAGCTGTTTTTT
TRBV10-3,TRBJ1-6,.,.,CAISDLGRPDNSPLHF,TGTGCCATCAGTGATCTCGGACGACCCGATAATTCACCCCTCCACTTT
TRBV7-8,TRBJ1-3,.,TRBD1,CASSTHRTGHQTGNTIYF,TGTGCCAGCAGCACCCACCGGACAGGGCACCAAACTGGAAACACCATATATTTT
TRBV4-3,TRBJ2-7,.,.,CASSRGLGSYEQYF,TGCGCCAGCAGCCGAGGACTGGGGAGCTACGAGCAGTACTTC
TRBV5-5,TRBJ1-2,.,.,CASSLAARGASYGYTF,TGTGCCAGCAGCTTGGCCGCCCGGGGGGCCAGCTATGGCTACACCTTC
TRBV7-7,TRBJ1-5,.,.,CASSPLLGQPQHF,TGTGCTAGCAGCCCACTCCTCGGACAGCCCCAGCATTTT
TRBV19,TRBJ2-6,.,.,CASSIDPLSGANVLTF,TGTGCCAGTAGTATAGATCCCCTCTCTGGGGCCAACGTCCTGACTTTC
TRBV7-9,TRBJ2-4,few,TRBD2,CASSSGALAKNIQYF,TGTGCCAGCAGTAGCGGGGCTCTAGCCAAAAACATTCAGTACTTC
TRBV7-9,TRBJ1-1,.,.,CASSRWGAGQDTEAFF,TGTGCCAGCAGCCGTTGGGGGGCAGGGCAGGACACTGAAGCTTTCTTT
TRBV10-1,TRBJ2-3,.,.,CASSESVASTDTQYF,TGCGCCAGCAGTGAGTCGGTTGCTAGCACAGATACGCAGTATTTT
TRBV5-1,TRBJ2-7,.,.,CASSRRQDSYEQYF,TGCGCCAGCAGTAGGCGACAGGACTCCTACGAGCAGTACTTC
TRBV7-9,TRBJ2-5,.,TRBD2,CASSLGRGSVSETQYF,TGTGCCAGCAGCTTAGGGCGGGGGTCAGTATCAGAGACCCAGTACTTC
TRBV30,TRBJ1-2,.,TRBD1,CAWTSEGAVVYGYTF,TGTGCCTGGACCTCGGAGGGGGCGGTAGTTTATGGCTACACCTTC
TRBV2,TRBJ2-1,.,.,CASTPRPGLRNEQFF,TGTGCCAGCACACCCCGCCCCGGACTCCGGAATGAGCAGTTCTTC
TRBV2,TRBJ2-5,.,.,CASSDDGAGLGTQYF,TGTGCCAGCAGTGACGATGGGGCAGGCCTGGGGACCCAGTACTTC
TRBV28,TRBJ2-7,.,.,CASSLSRGLDYEQYF,TGTGCCAGCAGTTTATCAAGGGGCCTCGATTACGAGCAGTACTTC
TRBV5-5,TRBJ2-1,.,TRBD1,CASRTGTGYNNEQFF,TGTGCCAGCAGAACCGGGACAGGGTACAATAATGAGCAGTTCTTC
TRBV5-1,TRBJ2-7,.,TRBD2,CASSFQAGVSEQYF,TGCGCCAGCAGCTTTCAAGCGGGAGTATCCGAGCAGTACTTC
TRBV7-9,TRBJ1-2,.,TRBD1,CASSLRMDRADGYTF,TGTGCCAGCAGCTTAAGGATGGACAGGGCCGATGGCTACACCTTC
TRBV4-1,TRBJ1-2,many,TRBD1,CASSPRDSGGYGYTF,TGCGCCAGCAGCCCCCGGGACAGTGGCGGGTATGGCTACACCTTC
TRBV25-1,TRBJ2-3,few,.,CASSERELSTDTQYF,TGTGCCAGCAGTGAACGGGAGCTTAGCACAGATACGCAGTATTTT
TRBV18,TRBJ2-1,.,TRBD2,CASSPGLAGVIEQFF,TGTGCCAGCTCACCGGGACTAGCGGGAGTCATTGAGCAGTTCTTC
TRBV5-1,TRBJ2-3,.,.,CASSLQGGRDTQYF,TGCGCCAGCAGCTTGCAGGGTGGGCGAGATACGCAGTATTTT
TRBV12-2,TRBJ2-7,.,.,CASRQGGTSSYEQYF,TGTGCAAGTCGCCAAGGGGGGACGAGCTCCTACGAGCAGTACTTC
TRBV15,TRBJ1-5,.,TRBD1,CATSRETGTGVFAQPQHF,TGTGCCACCAGCAGAGAAACCGGGACAGGGGTCTTCGCTCAGCCCCAGCATTTT
TRBV27,TRBJ2-7,.,.,CASSSPGSSYEQYF,TGTGCCAGCAGTTCCCCGGGTAGCTCCTACGAGCAGTACTTC
TRBV25-1,TRBJ1-1,.,.,CASTRTAGLTEAFF,TGTGCCAGCACCAGGACTGCAGGCCTCACTGAAGCTTTCTTT
TRBV5-8,TRBJ2-7,.,TRBD2,CASSLRRTSGRAGEQYF,TGTGCCAGCAGCTTGCGCAGGACTAGCGGGAGGGCCGGAGAGCAGTACTTC
TRBV6-1,TRBJ2-1,.,.,CASSEWGSGSSWFF,.
TRBV7-9,TRBJ1-4,.,.,CASSPTDMIEKLFF,TGTGCCAGCAGCCCCACGGACATGATTGAAAAACTGTTTTTT
TRBV10-3,TRBJ1-5,.,.,CAISGGRDQPQHF,TGTGCCATCAGTGGGGGCAGGGATCAGCCCCAGCATTTT
TRBV2,TRBJ2-5,.,.,CASSGQTQETQYF,TGTGCCAGCAGCGGACAGACCCAAGAGACCCAGTACTTC
TRBV29-1,TRBJ1-3,.,.,CSATRAEGNTIYF,TGCAGCGCCACCCGGGCAGAAGGAAACACCATATATTTT
TRBV18,TRBJ2-5,.,.,CASSPGAGFETQYF,TGTGCCAGCTCCCCCGGAGCGGGCTTCGAGACCCAGTACTTC
TRBV4-1,TRBJ2-2,.,TRBD2,CAIDPQLAGNTGELFF,TGCGCCATCGACCCCCAACTAGCGGGCAACACCGGGGAGCTGTTTTTT
TRBV11-1,TRBJ2-2,.,.,CASSTHRGGNGGTGELFF,TGTGCCAGCAGCACCCACCGGGGCGGGAATGGTGGCACCGGGGAGCTGTTTTTT
TRBV29-1,TRBJ2-5,.,.,CSVGGGGDGGTQYF,TGCAGCGTTGGTGGCGGCGGGGACGGGGGGACCCAGTACTTC